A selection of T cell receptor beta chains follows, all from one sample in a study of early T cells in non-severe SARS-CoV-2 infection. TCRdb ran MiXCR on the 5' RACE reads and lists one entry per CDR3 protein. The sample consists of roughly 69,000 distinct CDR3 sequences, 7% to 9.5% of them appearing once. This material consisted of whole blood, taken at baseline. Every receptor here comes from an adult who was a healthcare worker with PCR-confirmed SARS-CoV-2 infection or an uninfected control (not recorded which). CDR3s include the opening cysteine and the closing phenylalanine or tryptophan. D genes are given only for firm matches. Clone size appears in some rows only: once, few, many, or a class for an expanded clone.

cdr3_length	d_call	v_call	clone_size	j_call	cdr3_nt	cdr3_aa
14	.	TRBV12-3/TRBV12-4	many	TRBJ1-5	TGTGCCAGCAGTTTGAAGGGCAGCAATCAGCCCCAGCATTTT	CASSLKGSNQPQHF
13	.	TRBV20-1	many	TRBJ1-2	TGCAGTGCTAGATCCCCGGGAGGATATGGCTACACCTTC	CSARSPGGYGYTF
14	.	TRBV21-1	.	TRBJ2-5	TGTGCCAGCAGCAACCTTGACAGGGTGGAGACCCAGTACTTC	CASSNLDRVETQYF
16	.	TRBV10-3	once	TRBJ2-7	TGTGCCATCAGTGCACTTGCAGGGTCGGAGCTTGGCGAGCAGTACTTC	CAISALAGSELGEQYF
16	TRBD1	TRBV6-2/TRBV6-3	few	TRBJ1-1	TGTGCCAGCAGTTCCCGACAGGGGACTTTGAACACTGAAGCTTTCTTT	CASSSRQGTLNTEAFF
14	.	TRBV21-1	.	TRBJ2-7	TGTGCCAGCAGCAACCCAACGACAGGGGACGAGCAGTACTTC	CASSNPTTGDEQYF
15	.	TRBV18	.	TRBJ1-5	TGTGCCAGCTCACCATCCCTGAGTAGCAATCAGCCCCAGCATTTT	CASSPSLSSNQPQHF
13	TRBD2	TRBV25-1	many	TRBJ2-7	TGTGCCAGCAGTCCGGGAGGGCCCTACGAGCAGTACTTC	CASSPGGPYEQYF
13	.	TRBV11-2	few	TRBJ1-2	TGTGCCAGCAGCTGGACGACTAACTATGGCTACACCTTC	CASSWTTNYGYTF
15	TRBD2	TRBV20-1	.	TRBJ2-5	TGCAGTGTTACGGGTCCGACTAGCGAGCAAGAGACCCAGTACTTC	CSVTGPTSEQETQYF
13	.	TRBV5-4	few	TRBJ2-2	TGTGCCAGCAGCTTGACGGACACCGGGGAGCTGTTTTTT	CASSLTDTGELFF
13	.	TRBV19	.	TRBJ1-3	TGTGCCAGTAGAACTTACTCTGGAAACACCATATATTTT	CASRTYSGNTIYF
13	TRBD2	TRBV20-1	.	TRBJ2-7	TGCAGTGCGAGCTTCGCGGGAGTGAGAGAGCAGTACTTC	CSASFAGVREQYF
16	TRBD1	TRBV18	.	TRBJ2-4	TGTGCCAGCTCACCCCCAGGGGGTTTGGCCAAAAACATTCAGTACTTC	CASSPPGGLAKNIQYF
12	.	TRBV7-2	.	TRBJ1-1	TGTGCCAGCAGCTTAGCAGGGGTGAAAGCTTTCTTT	CASSLAGVKAFF
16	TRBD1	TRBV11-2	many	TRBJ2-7	TGTGCCAGCAGCTTAGACCGGGACAGGGCACCCTACGAGCAGTACTTC	CASSLDRDRAPYEQYF
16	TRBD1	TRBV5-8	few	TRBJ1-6	TGTGCCAGCAGCATCCGATATGGGACAGGAGGTTCACCCCTCCACTTT	CASSIRYGTGGSPLHF
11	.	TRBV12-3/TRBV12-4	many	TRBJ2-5	TGTGCCAGCAGCTTAAGAGAGACCCAGTACTTC	CASSLRETQYF
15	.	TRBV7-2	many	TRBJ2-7	TGTGCCAGCAGCTTATACGGGACTTTATCCTACGAGCAGTACTTC	CASSLYGTLSYEQYF
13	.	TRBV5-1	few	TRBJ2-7	TGCGCCAGCAAGAGAAACAGTGACTACGAGCAGTACTTC	CASKRNSDYEQYF
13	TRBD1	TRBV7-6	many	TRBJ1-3	TGTGCCAGCAGCTGGGGACAGGGAAACACCATATATTTT	CASSWGQGNTIYF
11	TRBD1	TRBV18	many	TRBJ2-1	TGTGCCAGCTCCCGAGACAGGGCTCTGTTCTTC	CASSRDRALFF
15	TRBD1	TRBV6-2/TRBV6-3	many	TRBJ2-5	TGTGCCAGCCGGGGCCCGGGACAGATACAAGAGACCCAGTACTTC	CASRGPGQIQETQYF
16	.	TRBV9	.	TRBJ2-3	TGTGCCAGCAGCGTAGAGGTGGACATGGCCACAGATACGCAGTATTTT	CASSVEVDMATDTQYF
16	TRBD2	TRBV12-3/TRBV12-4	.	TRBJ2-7	TGTGCCAGCAGTTTGCCTAGCGGGAGGGGCCTCTACGAGCAGTACTTC	CASSLPSGRGLYEQYF
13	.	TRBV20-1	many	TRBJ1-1	TGCAGACCGAGTCGGGGGGTGAACACTGAAGCTTTCTTT	CRPSRGVNTEAFF
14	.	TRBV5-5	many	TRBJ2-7	TGTGCCAGCAGCTTGGGTGTCCCAACCTACGAGCAGTACTTC	CASSLGVPTYEQYF